The 15 T cell receptor beta chains listed next were all sequenced from one sample in a study of blood T cell repertoires in COVID-19. Repertoires were generated with immunoSEQ multiplex PCR, while TCRdb's copy carries only in-frame clones and drops some. The table records just over 150,000 clones, around four fifths of them present only once. Sequencing was done on a sample of peripheral blood. Receptor source: an elderly woman with acute or convalescent COVID-19.

The rearrangement uses TRBV30 and TRBJ1-1, with D possibly matching TRBD1 (5 bases). There are 15 residues in the CDR3. Germline V CDR1 and CDR2: GTSNPN, SVGIG (reference sequence). V was shortened by 4 bases and J by 3 bases, with 18 bases between the two germline ends. CDR3 sequence (DNA): TGTGCCTGGACGCGGGGCGGTCCCCTTTACACTGAAGCTTTCTTT. Its protein is CAWTRGGPLYTEAFF. The whole variable domain, remainder taken from reference TRBV30 and TRBJ1-1, is SQTIHQWPATLVQPVGSPLSLECTVEGTSNPNLYWYRQAAGRGLQLLFYSVGIGQISSEVPQNLSASRPQDRQFILSSKKLLLSDSGFYLCAWTRGGPLYTEAFFGQGTRLTVV.

The V gene is TRBV9, the J gene TRBJ2-1; 9 bases line up with TRBD2. Looked up from germline, CDR1 is SGDLS and CDR2 is YYNGEE. The ends lost 3 bases at V and 10 bases at J; junction bases unmatched: 11. This CDR3 is 15 amino acids long. As DNA, the CDR3 is TGTGCCAGCAGCGCGAGGGGTTTAGCGGGAGACGAGCAGTTCTTC. This sequence encodes CASSARGLAGDEQFF. The variable domain in full, with the rest retrieved from reference TRBV9 and TRBJ2-1, is DSGVTQTPKHLITATGQRVTLRCSPRSGDLSVYWYQQSLDQGLQFLIQYYNGEERAKGNILERFSAQQFPDLHSELNLSSLELGDSALYFCASSARGLAGDEQFFGPGTRLTVL.

The V gene is TRBV30, the J gene TRBJ2-3, with D possibly TRBD2 on 5 matching bases. This CDR3 comprises 14 residues. Trimming removed 2 bases at V and 2 bases at J, with 11 bases between. CDR1 is GTSNPN and CDR2 is SVGIG in the germline V gene (reference sequence). The CDR3 DNA is TGTGCCTGGAGTAGCGGCGGTTTCACAGATACGCAGTATTTT. It codes for CAWSSGGFTDTQYF.

This rearrangement joins TRBV6-4 to TRBJ2-2, with TRBD2 identical over 7 bases. This CDR3 region has 13 residues. J was trimmed by 7 bases and V by 5 bases; bases with no gene match: 4. Germline V lookup: CDR1 MRHNA, CDR2 SNTAGT. In DNA form, the CDR3 reads TGTGCCAGCAGTCCTACTAGCGTCGGGGAGCTGTTTTTT. This codes for CASSPTSVGELFF.

J is TRBJ1-3 and V is TRBV5-8; D unclear. Looked up from germline, CDR1 is SGHTS and CDR2 is YDEGEE. Between the trimmed V and J ends, which lost 0 bases and 0 bases, there was a span of 13 bases. The CDR3 spans 17 residues. Here the CDR3 reads CASSLGWAVFSGNTIYF. The CDR3 DNA is TGTGCCAGCAGCTTGGGGTGGGCCGTGTTCTCTGGAAACACCATATATTTT.

This chain links TRBV6-6 with TRBJ2-7; 10 nucleotides match TRBD1. The germline gives CDR1 MNHNY, CDR2 SVGAGI (reference sequence). The V segment lost 0 bases and the J segment 5 bases; nucleotides outside the gene matches: 4. The CDR3 extends over 15 amino acids. CDR3 sequence: CASSYSETGGDEQYF. The CDR3, as DNA: TGTGCCAGCAGTTACTCAGAGACAGGGGGCGACGAGCAGTACTTC.

The V and J genes are TRBV29-1 and TRBJ1-2; D is perhaps TRBD1 (6 bases). Germline-derived CDR1 and CDR2 are SQVTM and ANQGSEA. The ends were cut back, 7 bases at V and 4 bases at J, with 16 bases in the middle. There are 13 residues in the CDR3. CDR3 DNA: TGCAGCGCTGGCGGGGGGCTCCTCTATGGCTACACCTTC. Amino acid sequence: CSAGGGLLYGYTF.

The J gene is TRBJ1-4, the V gene TRBV10-3; D call uncertain. The CDR3 contains 15 residues. Per germline, CDR1 ENHRY and CDR2 SYGVKD. V lost 0 bases to trimming and J lost 5 bases, with 10 bases between them. CDR3 nucleotides: TGTGCCATCAGTGAGTCGAGGAGGCTAAATGAAAAACTGTTTTTT. It is translated as CAISESRRLNEKLFF.

The chain couples TRBV6-5 to TRBJ1-6; D might be TRBD1 (6 bases). The V end was cut by 4 bases, the J end by 9 bases, with 10 bases between. The CDR3 totals 13 residues. The germline CDR1 and CDR2 sequences are MNHEY and SVGAGI. The chain's CDR3 is CASSSGESSPLHF. The CDR3 DNA reads as TGTGCCAGCAGTTCAGGGGAGAGTTCACCCCTCCACTTT.

This clone was found once. This chain uses TRBV5-1 with TRBJ2-1; D is perhaps TRBD1 (6 bases). The CDR3 is made up of 15 amino acids. Trimming shortened V by 1 base and J by 6 bases, and 14 bases separated the two germline ends. Germline values: CDR1 SGHRS, CDR2 YFSETQ. CDR3: CASSLRTGQSNEQFF. The CDR3 DNA sequence: TGCGCCAGCAGCTTGAGAACAGGGCAATCCAATGAGCAGTTCTTC.

This chain links TRBV28 with TRBJ1-6; D gene ambiguous. This CDR3 contains 14 residues. Trimming removed 3 bases from V and 5 bases from J, with 8 bases in between. Germline CDR1 MDHEN, CDR2 SYDVKM. The CDR3 here is CASSLSVNNSPLHF. The CDR3 DNA reads TGTGCCAGCAGTTTGAGCGTGAATAATTCACCCCTCCACTTT.

This sequence joins TRBV7-9 and TRBJ2-3; weak D call: TRBD2 (5 bases). This CDR3 region has 15 residues. Germline CDR1 is SEHNR and CDR2 is FQNEAQ (reference sequence). The V and J ends lost 0 bases and 1 base respectively, with 8 bases between them. In DNA, the CDR3 is TGTGCCAGCAGCTTAGCGGGAGCAGGCACAGATACGCAGTATTTT. Translated, it gives CASSLAGAGTDTQYF.

The chain links TRBV6-5 to TRBJ1-6; 8 bases match TRBD1. The germline V gene has CDR1 MNHEY and CDR2 SVGAGI. Germline trimming cut 6 bases from V and 6 bases from J; bases unmatched to any gene: 7. This CDR3 is 15 amino acids long. CDR3 region: CASRERQGRNSPLHF. The CDR3 nucleotides are TGTGCCAGCAGAGAGAGACAGGGGCGTAATTCACCCCTCCACTTT.

For the CDR3, the DNA is TGTGCCAGTAGTATTACCCGCGGGAGGGGGTACAATGAGCAGTTCTTC. It is translated as CASSITRGRGYNEQFF. The chain has TRBV19 and TRBJ2-1; TRBD2 aligns across 9 bases. Per germline, CDR1 LNHDA and CDR2 SQIVND (reference sequence). The CDR3 consists of 16 residues. J lost 4 bases, V lost 3 bases, and 7 bases had no gene match.

This clone was counted a few times. The rearrangement uses TRBV6-1 and TRBJ2-7; 8 nucleotides align to TRBD2. Germline-derived CDR1 and CDR2 are MNHNS and SASEGT. The CDR3 covers 17 residues. The V gene end was trimmed by 1 base and the J gene end by 4 bases; junction bases not matched to a gene: 12. The CDR3 region has the DNA TGTGCCAGCAGTGAAGTTCCGGGAGGGACTACCCTGTACGAGCAGTACTTC. This gives the protein CASSEVPGGTTLYEQYF.